This T cell receptor beta chain is drawn from a study of early T cells in non-severe SARS-CoV-2 infection (dated by TCRdb to the early 2020s). Regarding the study in general: Because TCR sequencing relied on bulk RNA taken from unsorted whole blood, pairing of alpha and beta chains was not possible.

What the research found in general, with its limitations: Matching against VDJdb was skewed toward anti-spike CD8 responses, likely underestimated virus-specific expansions, and missed private and CD4 specificities.

Set within a cohort of healthcare workers in London, UK, this nested case-control study involved weekly PCR testing of nasopharyngeal swabs along with blood sampling. Healthcare workers were enrolled in the week of the UK lockdown, from 23 to 31 March 2020, and were followed every week for up to roughly 15 weeks. This clonotype showed up just a few times. Its antigen is currently not known. The input lacks base qualities; no much larger clone sits a single base away. Library creation used 5' RACE. For sequencing, a NextSeq 500 was employed. The TCR library protocol attached unique molecular identifiers to individual cDNA molecules to correct for sequencing error and PCR bias. Both TCR alpha and beta chains were sequenced, and tight co-correlation was observed between alpha and beta sequence abundances in each sample. From the authors' description of their analysis: Decombinator V4 was used to perform V gene, J gene and CDR3 annotation of TCR sequences. TCRs were defined as expanded if a significant change between any two time points was detected under a Poisson model with p below 0.0001. TCR abundances were normalised to the total number of TCRs sequenced per sample and were expressed as counts per million. TRAV1-2 paired with TRAJ12, TRAJ20 or TRAJ33 defined MAIT TCRs, while TRAV10 paired with TRAJ18 defined iNKT TCRs. VDJdb, accessed 1 November 2021, was searched for CMV, EBV and SARS-CoV-2 annotated TCRs, with TCRs annotated for multiple antigens excluded. TCRdb itself trimmed the public reads at Q25 with fastp, ran MiXCR and retained productive beta chains. One record per CDR3 amino acid sequence lists the most common genes and DNA. It is TCRdb's table, rather than the study itself, that gives the V and J calls and clone size. For this sample there are tens of thousands of distinct CDR3 sequences; over 8% appear just once. The ten largest clones take up about 5.3% of the sample.

V is clipped by 4 bases and J by 0 bases, and the sequence between their germline boundaries is 19 bases long. Its CDR3 holds 17 amino acids, cysteine through phenylalanine. Here the CDR3 DNA is all that survives: 51 bases in frame from base 1. The rearrangement joined TRBV12-3 or TRBV12-4 to TRBJ2-7; the D gene lacks a confident call. The receptor's source is an adult who was a healthcare worker with PCR-confirmed SARS-CoV-2 infection or an uninfected control (not recorded which). The sequences come from whole blood, collected at baseline. For the CDR3, the sequence is CASSSAPGPSSSYEQYF. The bases read TGTGCCAGCAGTTCTGCACCGGGCCCCTCAAGCTCCTACGAGCAGTACTTC.